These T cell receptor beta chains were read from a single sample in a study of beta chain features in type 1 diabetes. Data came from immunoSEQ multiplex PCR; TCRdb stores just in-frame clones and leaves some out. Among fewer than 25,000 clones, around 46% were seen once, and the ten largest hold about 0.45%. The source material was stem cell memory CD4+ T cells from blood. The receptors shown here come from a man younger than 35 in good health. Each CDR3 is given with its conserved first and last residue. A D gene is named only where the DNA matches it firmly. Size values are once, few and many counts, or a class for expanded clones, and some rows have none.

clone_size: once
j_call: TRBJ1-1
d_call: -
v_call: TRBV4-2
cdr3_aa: CASSPQWGGDTEAFF
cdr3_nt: TGTGCCAGCAGCCCTCAGTGGGGGGGGGACACTGAAGCTTTCTTT

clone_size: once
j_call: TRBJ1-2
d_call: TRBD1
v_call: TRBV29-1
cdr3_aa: CSVGDRGYGYTF
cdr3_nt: TGCAGCGTTGGGGACAGGGGGTATGGCTACACCTTC

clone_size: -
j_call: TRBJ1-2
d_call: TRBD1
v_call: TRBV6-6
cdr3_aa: CASSYWTGDGYTF
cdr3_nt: TGTGCCAGCAGTTACTGGACAGGGGATGGCTACACCTTC

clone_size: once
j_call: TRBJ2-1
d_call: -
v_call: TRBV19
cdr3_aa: CASTPRGDNEQFF
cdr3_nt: TGTGCCAGTACCCCCCGAGGAGACAATGAGCAGTTCTTC

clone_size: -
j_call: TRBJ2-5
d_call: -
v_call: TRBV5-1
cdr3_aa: CASSLEGRGIETQYF
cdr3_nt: TGCGCCAGCAGCTTGGAAGGTAGAGGGATAGAGACCCAGTACTTC

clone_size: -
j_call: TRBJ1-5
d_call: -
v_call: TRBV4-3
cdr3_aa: CASSQDRFYQPQHF
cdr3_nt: TGCGCCAGCAGCCAAGATCGGTTCTACCAGCCCCAGCATTTT

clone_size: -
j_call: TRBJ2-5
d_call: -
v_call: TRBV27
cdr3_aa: CASSQTYRGTQYF
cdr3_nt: TGTGCCAGCAGCCAGACGTACCGGGGGACCCAGTACTTC

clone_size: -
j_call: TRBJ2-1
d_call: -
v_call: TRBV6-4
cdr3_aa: CASSAGGLGNEQFF
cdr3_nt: TGTGCCAGCAGTGCAGGCGGGTTGGGGAATGAGCAGTTCTTC

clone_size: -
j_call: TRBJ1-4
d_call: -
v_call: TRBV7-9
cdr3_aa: CASSLALGGEEKLFF
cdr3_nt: TGTGCCAGCAGCTTAGCGTTAGGAGGCGAGGAAAAACTGTTTTTT

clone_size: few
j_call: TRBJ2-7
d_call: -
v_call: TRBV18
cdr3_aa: CASSPGLDEQYF
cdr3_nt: TGTGCCAGCTCACCAGGGCTGGACGAGCAGTACTTC

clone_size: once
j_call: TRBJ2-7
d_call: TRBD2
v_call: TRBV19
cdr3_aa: CASSIGSSGSYEQYF
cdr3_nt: TGTGCCAGTAGTATCGGGTCTAGCGGCTCCTACGAGCAGTACTTC

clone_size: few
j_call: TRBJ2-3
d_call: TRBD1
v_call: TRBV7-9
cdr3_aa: CASSRDRASSTDTQYF
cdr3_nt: TGTGCCAGCAGCCGGGACAGGGCTTCTAGCACAGATACGCAGTATTTT

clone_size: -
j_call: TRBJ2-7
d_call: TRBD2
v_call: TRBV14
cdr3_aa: CASSKIAGEQYF
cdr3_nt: TGTGCCAGCAGCAAAATAGCGGGGGAGCAGTACTTC

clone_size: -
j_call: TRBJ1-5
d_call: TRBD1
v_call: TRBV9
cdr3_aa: CASSVARGTGGNQPQHF
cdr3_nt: TGTGCCAGCAGCGTAGCCCGAGGGACAGGGGGCAATCAGCCCCAGCATTTT

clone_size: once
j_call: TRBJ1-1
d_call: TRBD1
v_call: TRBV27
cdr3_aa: CASSLKTGGNTEAFF
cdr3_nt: TGTGCCAGCAGTTTAAAGACAGGGGGGAACACTGAAGCTTTCTTT

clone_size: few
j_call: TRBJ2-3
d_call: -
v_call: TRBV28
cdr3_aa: CASSLRGLTDTQYF
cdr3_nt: TGTGCCAGCAGTTTAAGAGGGCTCACAGATACGCAGTATTTT

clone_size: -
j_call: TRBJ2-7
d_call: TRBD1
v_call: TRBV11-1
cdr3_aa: CASSPGQGHSYEQYF
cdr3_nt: TGTGCCAGCAGTCCAGGACAGGGACACTCCTACGAGCAGTACTTC